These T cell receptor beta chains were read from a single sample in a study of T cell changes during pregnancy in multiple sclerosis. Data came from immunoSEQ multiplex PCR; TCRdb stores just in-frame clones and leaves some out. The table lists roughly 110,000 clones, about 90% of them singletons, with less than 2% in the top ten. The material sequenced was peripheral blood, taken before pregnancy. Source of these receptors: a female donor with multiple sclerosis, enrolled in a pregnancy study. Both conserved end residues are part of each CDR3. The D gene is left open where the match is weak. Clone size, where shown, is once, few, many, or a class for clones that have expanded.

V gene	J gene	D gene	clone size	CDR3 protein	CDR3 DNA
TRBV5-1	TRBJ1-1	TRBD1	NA	CASSWQDRGIKMNTEAFF	TGCGCCAGCAGCTGGCAGGACAGGGGTATTAAAATGAACACTGAAGCTTTCTTT
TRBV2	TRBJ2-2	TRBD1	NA	CASSGTGAGELFF	TGTGCCAGCAGCGGGACAGGGGCCGGGGAGCTGTTTTTT
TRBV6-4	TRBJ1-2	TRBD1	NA	CASSDLTLEAWDRGDTNYGYTF	TGTGCCAGCAGTGACCTGACTTTAGAGGCCTGGGACAGGGGAGATACTAACTATGGCTACACCTTC
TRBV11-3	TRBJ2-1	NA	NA	CASSASGVGEQFF	TGTGCCAGCAGCGCTTCAGGGGTTGGTGAGCAGTTCTTC
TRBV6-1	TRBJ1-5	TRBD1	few	CATRPGTGDAQPQHF	TGTGCCACCAGACCCGGGACAGGTGACGCTCAGCCCCAGCATTTT
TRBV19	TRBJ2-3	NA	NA	CASSGGLRTYSTDTQYF	TGTGCCAGTAGTGGGGGACTCCGAACTTATAGCACAGATACGCAGTATTTT
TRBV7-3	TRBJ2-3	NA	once	CASSLGTSTDTQYF	TGTGCCAGCAGCTTAGGTACTAGCACAGATACGCAGTATTTT
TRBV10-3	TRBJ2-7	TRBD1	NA	CAIRAGTGGPYEQYF	TGTGCCATCAGAGCGGGGACAGGGGGACCCTACGAGCAGTACTTC
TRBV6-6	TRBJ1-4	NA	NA	CASSYGQLNEKLFF	TGTGCCAGCAGTTATGGGCAGCTTAATGAAAAACTGTTTTTT
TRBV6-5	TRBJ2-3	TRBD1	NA	CASSNWDSYTQYF	TGTGCCAGCAGTAACTGGGACAGCTATACGCAGTATTTT
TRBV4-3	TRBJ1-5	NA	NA	CASRHCSSGPQHF	TGCGCCAGCAGGCATTGTTCCTCGGGGCCCCAGCATTTT
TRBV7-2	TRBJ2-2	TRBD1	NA	CASSPRTGQLLNTGELFF	TGTGCCAGCAGCCCCCGGACAGGCCAGTTATTGAACACCGGGGAGCTGTTTTTT
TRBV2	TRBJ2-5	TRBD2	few	CASRLTSGQETQYF	TGTGCCAGCAGGTTAACTAGCGGTCAAGAGACCCAGTACTTC
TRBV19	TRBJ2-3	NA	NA	CASTLGGLTDTQYF	TGTGCCAGTACGTTGGGAGGTTTAACAGATACGCAGTATTTT
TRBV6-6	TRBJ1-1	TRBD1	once	CASSTYDRGDTEAFF	TGTGCCAGCAGTACCTATGACAGGGGAGACACTGAAGCTTTCTTT
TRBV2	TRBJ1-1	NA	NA	CASRRLESTNTEAFF	TGTGCCAGCCGCCGTTTGGAGAGCACTAACACTGAAGCTTTCTTT
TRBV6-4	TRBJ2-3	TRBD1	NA	CASRGTGDLTDTQYF	TGTGCCAGCAGGGGGACAGGGGACCTCACAGATACGCAGTATTTT
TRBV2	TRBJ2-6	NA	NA	CASSEVSGVFGANVLTF	TGTGCCAGCAGTGAGGTGTCAGGGGTCTTTGGGGCCAACGTCCTGACTTTC
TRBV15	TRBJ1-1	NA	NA	CATSRRLGTNTEAFF	TGTGCCACCAGCAGGAGGCTGGGGACAAACACTGAAGCTTTCTTT
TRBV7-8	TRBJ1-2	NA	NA	CASSLEFGLNYGYTF	TGTGCCAGCAGCTTAGAATTCGGTCTTAACTATGGCTACACCTTC
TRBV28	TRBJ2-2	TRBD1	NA	CASRLQGDHTGELFF	TGTGCCAGCAGATTGCAGGGGGATCACACCGGGGAGCTGTTTTTT
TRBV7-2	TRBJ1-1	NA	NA	CASSLFGGTYLLNTEAFF	TGTGCCAGCAGCTTATTTGGGGGGACCTACCTCCTGAACACTGAAGCTTTCTTT
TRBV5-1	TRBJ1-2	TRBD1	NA	CASSPRQGTYGYTF	TGCGCCAGCAGCCCACGACAGGGTACCTATGGCTACACCTTC
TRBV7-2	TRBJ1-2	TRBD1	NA	CASSPGQGYGYTF	TGTGCCAGCAGCCCAGGACAGGGATATGGCTACACCTTC
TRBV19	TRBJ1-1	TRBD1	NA	CASSSGTGVIDAEAFF	TGTGCCAGTAGTTCCGGGACAGGGGTAATAGACGCTGAAGCTTTCTTT
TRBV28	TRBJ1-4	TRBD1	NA	CASCEGGVFLGEKLFF	TGTGCCAGTTGTGAAGGGGGCGTTTTTCTTGGAGAAAAACTGTTTTTT
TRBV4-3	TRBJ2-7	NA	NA	CASSQAVVSSYEQYF	TGCGCCAGCAGCCAAGCCGTAGTCTCCTCCTACGAGCAGTACTTC
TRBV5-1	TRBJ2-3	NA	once	CASRPLGVTDTQYF	TGCGCCAGCAGACCGCTCGGGGTCACAGATACGCAGTATTTT
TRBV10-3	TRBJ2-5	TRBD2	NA	CAISESERGSGAQETQYF	TGTGCCATCAGTGAGTCAGAGAGGGGTAGCGGGGCACAAGAGACCCAGTACTTC
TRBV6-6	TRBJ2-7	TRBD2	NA	CASSRREGYEQYF	TGTGCCAGCTCCAGGCGGGAGGGGTACGAGCAGTACTTC
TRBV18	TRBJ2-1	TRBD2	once	CASSPVVAGEWEQFF	TGTGCCAGCTCACCAGTGGTTGCGGGGGAGTGGGAGCAGTTCTTC
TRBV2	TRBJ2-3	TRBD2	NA	CAIGWRGTTDTQYF	TGTGCCATAGGGTGGCGGGGGACCACTGATACGCAGTATTTT
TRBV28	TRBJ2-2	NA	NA	CASSFLSLNTGELFF	TGTGCCAGCAGCTTCTTGAGCCTGAACACCGGGGAGCTGTTTTTT
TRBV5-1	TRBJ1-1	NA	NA	CASSLDTGDGAFF	TGCGCCAGCAGCTTGGACACGGGTGACGGAGCTTTCTTT
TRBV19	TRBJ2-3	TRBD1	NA	CASSVLFGTGKADTQYF	TGTGCCAGTAGTGTTCTCTTCGGGACAGGGAAAGCAGATACGCAGTATTTT
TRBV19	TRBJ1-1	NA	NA	CATSGGWTEAFF	TGTGCCACCTCCGGGGGTTGGACTGAAGCTTTCTTT
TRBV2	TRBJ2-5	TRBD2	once	CASSDRRGRVETQYF	TGTGCCAGCAGTGACCGGCGGGGGAGGGTGGAGACCCAGTACTTC
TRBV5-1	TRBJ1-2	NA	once	CASSLGQTGEGYTF	TGCGCCAGCAGCTTGGGGCAGACCGGAGAGGGCTACACCTTC
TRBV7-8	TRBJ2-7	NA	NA	CASSSGQVQDSLEQYF	TGTGCCAGCAGCTCAGGTCAGGTCCAGGATTCCTTAGAGCAGTACTTC
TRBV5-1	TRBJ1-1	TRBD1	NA	CASSLGTGAEAFF	TGCGCCAGCAGCTTGGGGACAGGGGCTGAAGCTTTCTTT
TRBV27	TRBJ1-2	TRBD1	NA	CASSSWDRVIDGYTF	TGTGCCAGCAGTTCCTGGGACAGGGTCATCGATGGCTACACCTTC
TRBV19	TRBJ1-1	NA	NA	CASSPGVMRNTEAFF	TGTGCCAGTAGTCCCGGGGTAATGAGGAACACTGAAGCTTTCTTT
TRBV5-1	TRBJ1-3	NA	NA	CASSLRDLPGNTIYF	TGCGCCAGCAGCTTACGGGATCTTCCTGGAAACACCATATATTTT
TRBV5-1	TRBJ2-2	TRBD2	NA	CASTAGVKTGELFF	TGCGCCAGCACTGCGGGGGTAAAGACCGGGGAGCTGTTTTTT
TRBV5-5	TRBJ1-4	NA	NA	CASSLLWRGATNEKLFF	TGTGCCAGCAGCTTGTTATGGAGAGGCGCAACTAATGAAAAACTGTTTTTT
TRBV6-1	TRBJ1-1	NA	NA	CASSEAGLGTEAFF	TGTGCCAGCAGTGAAGCGGGGCTGGGGACTGAAGCTTTCTTT
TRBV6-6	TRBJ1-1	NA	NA	CASSYQEAWVFF	TGTGCCAGCAGTTACCAGGAGGCGTGGGTTTTCTTT
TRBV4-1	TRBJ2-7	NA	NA	CASRQVGRNTYEQYF	TGCGCCAGCAGACAAGTAGGCAGGAACACCTACGAGCAGTACTTC
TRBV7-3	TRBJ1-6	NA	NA	CASSLPGENSPLHF	TGTGCCAGCAGCTTACCCGGGGAAAATTCACCCCTCCACTTT
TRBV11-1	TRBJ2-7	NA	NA	CASSDDGQEELYEQYF	TGTGCCAGCAGTGACGACGGACAAGAGGAACTATACGAGCAGTACTTC
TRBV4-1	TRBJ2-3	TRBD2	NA	CASSQDSLVGGWADTQYF	TGCGCCAGCAGCCAAGATTCCTTGGTCGGGGGGTGGGCAGATACGCAGTATTTT
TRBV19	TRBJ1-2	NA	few	CASSQGTQRYYGYTF	TGTGCCAGTAGTCAGGGGACGCAAAGGTACTATGGCTACACCTTC
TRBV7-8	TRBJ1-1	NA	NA	CASSGQIVHSINTEAFF	TGTGCCAGCAGCGGACAGATTGTTCACAGCATAAACACTGAAGCTTTCTTT
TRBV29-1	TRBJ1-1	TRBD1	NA	CSAGQGGTEAFF	TGCAGCGCTGGACAGGGAGGAACTGAAGCTTTCTTT
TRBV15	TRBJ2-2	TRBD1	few	CATSREIGGQGSGELFF	TGTGCCACCAGCAGAGAGATAGGAGGACAGGGATCCGGGGAGCTGTTTTTT
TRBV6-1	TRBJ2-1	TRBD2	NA	CASSEMGGRAFNEQFF	TGTGCCAGCAGTGAAATGGGCGGGAGGGCCTTTAATGAGCAGTTCTTC
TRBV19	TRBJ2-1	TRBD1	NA	CASSTQQGSFKFF	TGTGCCAGTAGTACCCAACAGGGGAGTTTTAAGTTCTTC
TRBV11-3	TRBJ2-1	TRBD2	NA	CASSLRGGRGKGYNEQFF	TGTGCCAGCAGCTTACGGGGCGGGAGGGGTAAGGGCTACAATGAGCAGTTCTTC
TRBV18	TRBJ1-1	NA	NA	CASSPDNLPHTEAFF	TGTGCCAGCTCACCGGACAACCTGCCTCACACTGAAGCTTTCTTT